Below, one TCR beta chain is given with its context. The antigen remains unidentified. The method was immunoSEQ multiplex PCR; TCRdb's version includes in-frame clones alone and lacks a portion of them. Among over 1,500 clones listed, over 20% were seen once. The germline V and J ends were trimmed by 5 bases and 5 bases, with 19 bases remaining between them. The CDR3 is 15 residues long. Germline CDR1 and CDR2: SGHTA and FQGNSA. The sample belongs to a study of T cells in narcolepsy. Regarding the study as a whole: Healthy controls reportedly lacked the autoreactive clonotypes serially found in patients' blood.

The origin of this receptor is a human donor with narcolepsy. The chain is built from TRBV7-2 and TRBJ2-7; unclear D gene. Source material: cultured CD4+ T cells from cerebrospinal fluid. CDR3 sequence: CASSPQVVKEDEQYF. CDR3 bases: TGTGCCAGCAGCCCCCAGGTAGTGAAGGAAGACGAGCAGTACTTC. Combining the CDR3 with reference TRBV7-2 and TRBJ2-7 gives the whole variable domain GAGVSQSPSNKVTEKGKDVELRCDPISGHTALYWYRQSLGQGLEFLIYFQGNSAPDKSGLPSDRFSAERTGGSVSTLTIQRTQQEDSAVYLCASSPQVVKEDEQYFGPGTRLTVT.